This record concerns one T cell receptor (beta chain) sequence. This sample was taken from a study of T cell changes during pregnancy in multiple sclerosis. The table came from immunoSEQ multiplex PCR; TCRdb's copy has only in-frame clones and leaves some out. This sample has fewer than 110,000 clones, with around 94% found just once. This specimen consisted of peripheral blood, obtained after pregnancy. The origin of this receptor is a female donor with multiple sclerosis, enrolled in a pregnancy study.

In DNA form, the CDR3 reads TGTGCCAGCAGCCAACGGACAGGGGGAATTCATACGCAGTATTTT. Encoded protein: CASSQRTGGIHTQYF. The rearrangement joins TRBV14 to TRBJ2-3; 10 nucleotides line up with TRBD1. This CDR3 is 15 amino acids long. Germline V lookup: CDR1 SGHDN, CDR2 FVKESK. The V gene end was trimmed by 2 bases and the J gene end by 7 bases; junction bases not matched to a gene: 6.